A single sample gave rise to the 27 T cell receptor beta chains below, sequenced in a study of technical replicates of blood from a handful of donors. Clones were sequenced by immunoSEQ multiplex PCR, and TCRdb holds only the in-frame ones, with some missing. The table records roughly 56,000 clones, approximately 89% of them present only once. Sequencing used PBMCs. The receptor set was obtained from a human donor in good health. Some clones in this sample may be carry-over from other donors' samples.

V gene TRBV11-2 combines with J gene TRBJ2-5; D is perhaps TRBD2 (8 bases). CDR1 and CDR2 from the germline V gene are SGHAT and FQNNGV. Trimming shortened V by 2 bases and J by 4 bases, and 17 bases separated the two germline ends. The CDR3 totals 16 residues. The CDR3 spells CASSLSGGGGVETQYF. DNA of the CDR3: TGTGCCAGCAGCTTATCGGGAGGGGGCGGCGTAGAGACCCAGTACTTC.

J is TRBJ2-1 and V is TRBV4-2; D not certain. The CDR3 extends over 15 amino acids. V dropped 4 bases and J dropped 9 bases, with 19 bases sitting between them. CDR1 is LGHNA and CDR2 is YNFKEQ in the germline V gene. The chain's CDR3 is CASSPSEAKPVEQFF. DNA of the CDR3: TGTGCCAGCAGCCCAAGTGAGGCAAAGCCGGTTGAGCAGTTCTTC.

This clone was seen a few times. CDR3 residues: CASSNIRYDQPQHF. In nucleotides, the CDR3 is TGTGCCAGTAGTAACATCAGGTACGATCAGCCCCAGCATTTT. The chain is built from TRBV19 and TRBJ1-5; D remains ambiguous. Trimming removed 4 bases from V and 5 bases from J, with 12 bases in between. The CDR3 covers 14 residues. Per germline, CDR1 LNHDA and CDR2 SQIVND (reference sequence).

The chain employs TRBV4-1 and TRBJ1-4; D might be TRBD1 (6 bases). Germline-derived CDR1 and CDR2 are MGHRA and YSYEKL. This CDR3 is built from 13 residues. In nucleotides, the CDR3 is TGCGCGACCGCAGGGGCAAATAATGAAAAACTGTTTTTT. This codes for CATAGANNEKLFF.

The chain is built from TRBV29-1 and TRBJ1-4; TRBD1 might be the D (5 bases). The CDR3 length is 17 residues. V was pared by 0 bases and J by 7 bases, with 21 bases between. Germline V CDR1 and CDR2: SQVTM, ANQGSEA. The CDR3 protein is CSVEDGGGSGLGEKLFF. DNA of the CDR3: TGCAGCGTTGAAGATGGGGGGGGGAGCGGACTTGGTGAAAAACTGTTTTTT.

The chain couples TRBV15 to TRBJ2-1; no definite D call. The CDR3 runs 15 residues. V was shortened by 2 bases and J by 3 bases, with 11 bases between the two germline ends. The germline V gene encodes CDR1 LNHNV and CDR2 YYDKDF (reference sequence). As DNA, the CDR3 is TGTGCCACCAGCAGACGATTGGCCCTCTACAATGAGCAGTTCTTC. This translates into CATSRRLALYNEQFF.

The chain uses TRBV7-2 and TRBJ1-1; the D gene is possibly TRBD1 (6 bases). This CDR3 has 13 amino acids. Trimming removed 3 bases from V and 5 bases from J, with 10 bases in between. Germline V gene data show CDR1 as SGHTA and CDR2 as FQGNSA. CDR3 sequence (DNA): TGTGCCAGCAGCTTGGGGGCCGTAACTGAAGCTTTCTTT. The encoded protein is CASSLGAVTEAFF.

CDR3 region: CASEKIAGGADTQYF. The CDR3, as DNA: TGCGCCAGCGAGAAAATAGCGGGAGGTGCAGATACGCAGTATTTT. The genes are TRBV5-1 and TRBJ2-3; 10 nucleotides align to TRBD2. The V gene end was trimmed by 7 bases and the J gene end by 4 bases; junction bases not matched to a gene: 9. Germline CDR1 SGHRS, CDR2 YFSETQ. CDR3 length equals 15 residues.

The V call is TRBV7-6, the J call TRBJ2-5, with 8 bases aligning to TRBD2. V trimming: 5 bases; J trimming: 7 bases; junction bases outside the gene matches: 6. This CDR3 region has 13 residues. The germline V gene encodes CDR1 SGHVS and CDR2 FNYEAQ. CDR3 sequence reads: CASSPGREGTQYF. Written as DNA, the CDR3 is TGTGCCAGCAGCCCCGGGAGGGAAGGGACCCAGTACTTC.

The chain joins TRBV7-2 to TRBJ2-3; no firm D call. V lost 3 bases to trimming and J lost 2 bases, with 3 bases between them. The CDR3 has 12 residues. Germline lookup yields CDR1 SGHTA and CDR2 FQGNSA. The DNA for the CDR3 is TGTGCCAGCAGCTTCTCCACAGATACGCAGTATTTT. Its protein product is CASSFSTDTQYF.

The chain has TRBV5-5 and TRBJ1-6; 7 bases line up with TRBD1. V shed 0 bases, J shed 7 bases, and the junction held 4 bases outside the gene matches. This CDR3 contains 15 residues. Germline V CDR1 and CDR2: SGHKS, YYEKEE (reference sequence). The CDR3 is CASSLVATGNSPLHF. CDR3 DNA: TGTGCCAGCAGCTTGGTGGCGACAGGGAATTCACCCCTCCACTTT. Supplemented by reference TRBV5-5 and TRBJ1-6, the full variable domain reads DAGVTQSPTHLIKTRGQQVTLRCSPISGHKSVSWYQQVLGQGPQFIFQYYEKEERGRGNFPDRFSARQFPNYSSELNVNALLLGDSALYLCASSLVATGNSPLHFGNGTRLTVT.

The gene calls are TRBV2 and TRBJ1-5, with 9 nucleotides matching TRBD1. The junction had 6 bases not matched to a gene; V was cut back by 5 bases and J by 1 base. The germline V gene encodes CDR1 SNHLY and CDR2 FYNNEI. This CDR3 has 16 amino acids. The CDR3 nucleotides read TGTGCCAGCAGTCCCCCAGGGACAGGGAGCAATCAGCCCCAGCATTTT. Translation gives CASSPPGTGSNQPQHF.

The gene calls are TRBV9 and TRBJ1-2, with 7 bases that match TRBD1. The CDR3 consists of 15 residues. CDR1 and CDR2 from the germline V gene are SGDLS and YYNGEE. Losses at the gene ends were 4 bases for V and 7 bases for J; bases not matched to a gene: 13. The DNA of the CDR3 is TGTGCCAGCAGCCCATGGGTACAGGGGATTTTTGGCTACACCTTC. As protein: CASSPWVQGIFGYTF.

The rearrangement joins TRBV4-1 to TRBJ2-3; 7 nucleotides line up with TRBD1. Germline CDR1 and CDR2: MGHRA and YSYEKL. V gave up 3 bases and J gave up 6 bases; unmatched junction bases: 6. This CDR3 region has 14 residues. The CDR3 bases are TGCGCCAGCAGCCAGATACAGGGGTCGGATACGCAGTATTTT. Protein product: CASSQIQGSDTQYF.

The J gene is TRBJ2-7, the V gene TRBV19; 10 nucleotides agree with TRBD1. Germline assignment: CDR1 LNHDA and CDR2 SQIVND (reference sequence). The V and J ends lost 5 bases and 1 base, in that order; junction bases with no gene match: 2. The CDR3 extends over 14 amino acids. CDR3 bases: TGTGCCAGTAGTTGGGACAGGGGATCCTACGAGCAGTACTTC. Its translation is CASSWDRGSYEQYF.

The chain recombines TRBV4-3 with TRBJ2-7; D unclear. Germline CDR1 is LGHNA and CDR2 is YSLEER. V lost 0 bases and J 1 base, leaving 7 bases between the germline ends. The CDR3 has 14 residues. The CDR3 reads CASSQDLASYEQYF. The CDR3 DNA is TGCGCCAGCAGCCAAGATTTAGCTTCCTACGAGCAGTACTTC.

This sequence joins TRBV4-2 and TRBJ2-7; no firm D call. Germline V gene data show CDR1 as LGHNA and CDR2 as YNFKEQ. This CDR3 spans 14 amino acids. The ends were cut back, 0 bases at V and 8 bases at J, with 14 bases in the middle. Written as DNA, the CDR3 is TGTGCCAGCAGCCAAGATCGAGAGGCCATCCAGCAGTACTTC. Protein: CASSQDREAIQQYF.

The CDR3 spells CASSQDLAGVNEQFF. The CDR3 DNA reads as TGTGCCAGCAGCCAAGATTTGGCAGGGGTCAATGAGCAGTTCTTC. The chain combines TRBV14 with TRBJ2-1; maybe TRBD1 (6 bases). This CDR3 spans 15 amino acids. V was pared by 0 bases and J by 6 bases, with 12 bases between. Per the germline V gene, CDR1 is SGHDN and CDR2 is FVKESK.

The CDR3: CSVAPATGSRRDEAFF. CDR3 coding DNA: TGCAGCGTCGCTCCTGCCACAGGGTCCCGGCGTGATGAAGCTTTCTTT. The chain links TRBV29-1 to TRBJ1-1; perhaps TRBD1 as D (6 bases). This CDR3 spans 16 amino acids. Germline loops: CDR1 SQVTM, CDR2 ANQGSEA. V dropped 6 bases and J dropped 7 bases, with 27 bases sitting between them.

The rearrangement uses TRBV10-2 and TRBJ2-2; D uncertain. Trimming pared 3 bases from V and 4 bases from J, leaving 12 bases between. Germline V gene sequence: CDR1 WSHSY, CDR2 SAAADI. The CDR3 loop spans 15 amino acids. CDR3 region: CASSDWPATTGELFF. The CDR3, as DNA: TGCGCCAGCAGTGATTGGCCCGCCACCACCGGGGAGCTGTTTTTT.

This clone occurred a few times. The chain carries TRBV25-1 and TRBJ1-1; TRBD1 matches 10 bases. The V segment lost 7 bases and the J segment 4 bases; nucleotides outside the gene matches: 6. CDR1 is MGHDK, CDR2 SYGVNS, per germline. The CDR3 totals 14 residues. CDR3 sequence: CASTSGDRGTEAFF. CDR3 nucleotide sequence: TGTGCCAGCACCTCAGGGGACAGGGGCACTGAAGCTTTCTTT.

The rearrangement uses TRBV9 and TRBJ1-1; TRBD1 is a possible D gene (5 bases). CDR3 length: 14 residues. V lost 0 bases and J lost 9, with 15 bases in between. In germline, CDR1 is SGDLS, CDR2 YYNGEE. This chain's CDR3 is CASSVGQGGPQAFF. The CDR3 coding sequence is TGTGCCAGCAGCGTAGGTCAGGGTGGTCCCCAAGCTTTCTTT. Looking up the rest from reference TRBV9 and TRBJ1-1 gives the full variable domain: DSGVTQTPKHLITATGQRVTLRCSPRSGDLSVYWYQQSLDQGLQFLIQYYNGEERAKGNILERFSAQQFPDLHSELNLSSLELGDSALYFCASSVGQGGPQAFFGQGTRLTVV.

The chain carries TRBV4-3 and TRBJ1-1, with D tentatively TRBD1 (5 bases). The CDR3 runs 13 residues. V was cut by 6 bases and J by 4 bases, with 12 bases left in between. Per the germline V gene, CDR1 is LGHNA and CDR2 is YSLEER. Written as DNA, the CDR3 is TGCGCCAGCAGGCCAAGGGGTGGCACTGAAGCTTTCTTT. It yields the protein CASRPRGGTEAFF.

The chain joins TRBV6-5 to TRBJ2-1, with TRBD2 identical over 10 bases. V dropped 6 bases and J dropped 6; count of bases not matched to a gene: 5. Germline CDR1 reads MNHEY; CDR2 reads SVGAGI. This CDR3 spans 14 amino acids. CDR3 loop: CASRTSGVPNEQFF. CDR3 DNA sequence: TGTGCCAGCAGAACTAGCGGGGTTCCCAATGAGCAGTTCTTC.

V is TRBV7-6 and J is TRBJ2-5; TRBD2 matches 10 bases. V shed 4 bases and J 6 bases; nucleotides not matched to a gene: 8. This CDR3 is built from 15 residues. Germline lookup yields CDR1 SGHVS and CDR2 FNYEAQ. The CDR3 nucleotides are TGTGCCAGCAGCTCGGGACTAGCGTTCGTTCAGACCCAGTACTTC. It codes for CASSSGLAFVQTQYF.

This clone was observed once. The chain couples TRBV11-3 to TRBJ2-1; 7 bases fit TRBD1. J lost 6 bases, V lost 1 base, and 3 bases had no gene match. CDR1 and CDR2 (germline): SGHNT, YENEEA. The CDR3 spans 14 residues. This chain's CDR3 is CASSLGRTGNEQFF. As DNA, the CDR3 is TGTGCCAGCAGCTTAGGAAGGACAGGCAATGAGCAGTTCTTC.

This clone occurred a few times. V is TRBV20-1 and J is TRBJ1-1; 7 nucleotides line up with TRBD1. This CDR3 contains 11 residues. V shed 3 bases, J shed 11 bases, and the junction held 6 bases outside the gene matches. Germline CDR1 reads DFQATT; CDR2 reads SNEGSKA (reference sequence). The CDR3 loop reads CSARTTGKAFF. DNA of the CDR3: TGCAGTGCTAGGACGACAGGGAAGGCTTTCTTT.